Below are 20 T cell receptor beta chains sequenced from a single sample in a study of T cells in Graves' hyperthyroidism and ophthalmopathy. Amplification targeted TCR beta CDR3 regions from RNA transcripts. Carried out on the TCR CDR3, a first-round RT-PCR used the HTBI primer set. TCRdb re-derived calls from the multiplex PCR reads in MiXCR, one entry per CDR3 protein. Of hundreds of thousands of distinct CDR3 sequences in the sample, around 15% were seen once. Sequences were obtained from blood. All receptors derive from a woman in her 40s with Graves' hyperthyroidism.

The chain couples TRBV24-1 to TRBJ2-1; D is possibly TRBD2 (7 bases). Germline V CDR1 and CDR2: KGHDR, SFDVKD. There are 15 residues in the CDR3. V shed 3 bases and J shed 9 bases, with 17 bases lying between them. In nucleotides, the CDR3 is TGTGCCACCAGTGATGTTGGGGGGGCGAGGGGTGAGCAGTTCTTC. It encodes CATSDVGGARGEQFF.

The genes are TRBV7-6 and TRBJ2-1; D tentatively reads TRBD1 or TRBD2 (5 bases each). There are 17 residues in the CDR3. CDR1 is SGHVS and CDR2 is FNYEAQ in the germline V gene. The germline V and J ends were trimmed by 4 bases and 7 bases, with 23 bases remaining between them. CDR3 region: CASSSQITLGTGNEQFF. The CDR3 DNA is TGTGCCAGCAGCTCTCAGATCACCCTCGGGACGGGGAATGAGCAGTTCTTC. Using reference TRBV7-6 and TRBJ2-1 for the parts outside the CDR3, the full variable domain is GAGVSQSPRYKVTKRGQDVALRCDPISGHVSLYWYRQALGQGPEFLTYFNYEAQQDKSGLPNDRFSAERPEGSISTLTIQRTEQRDSAMYRCASSSQITLGTGNEQFFGPGTRLTVL.

In this sample, this clonotype turned up a few times. CDR3 in DNA: TGTGCCAGCAGCTTAGTCGCAGCCACAGATACGCAGTATTTT. Its protein product is CASSLVAATDTQYF. The chain has TRBV7-2 and TRBJ2-3; D is unclear. The CDR3 sequence is 14 residues long. Trimming removed 1 base at V and 2 bases at J, with 7 bases between. Germline V gene data show CDR1 as SGHTA and CDR2 as FQGNSA.

This clonotype occurred a few times. The V call is TRBV4-1, the J call TRBJ1-5; TRBD1 is a possible D gene (5 bases). This CDR3 is built from 16 residues. V dropped 0 bases and J dropped 6 bases, with 15 bases sitting between them. The germline gives CDR1 MGHRA, CDR2 YSYEKL. DNA for the CDR3: TGCGCCAGCAGCCAAGATGGGGGACCGATGCGTCAGCCCCAGCATTTT. This encodes CASSQDGGPMRQPQHF.

J is TRBJ2-7 and V is TRBV27, with TRBD1 identical over 10 bases. Germline V lookup: CDR1 MNHEY, CDR2 SMNVEV (reference sequence). After removal of 0 bases from V and 3 bases from J, the junction contained 14 bases not matched to a gene. This CDR3 is 19 amino acids long. CDR3 bases: TGTGCCAGCAGTTTATCGCGTGTTTTCCGCGGGACAGGGGACTACGAGCAGTACTTC. Its protein is CASSLSRVFRGTGDYEQYF.

As to this clonotype: The junction shows a germline mismatch at one end, possibly a read error. CDR3 protein: CATNPWDSSQGTQYF. DNA for the CDR3: TGTGCCACCAACCCTTGGGACAGCTCCCAAGGGACCCAGTACTTC. The chain couples TRBV28 to TRBJ2-5, with 7 bases aligning to TRBD1. Germline lookup yields CDR1 MDHEN and CDR2 SYDVKM. The CDR3 length is 15 residues. Filled out from reference TRBV28 and TRBJ2-5, the complete variable domain reads DVKVTQSSRYLVKRTGEKVFLECVQDMDHENMFWYRQDPGLGLRLIYFSYDVKMKEKGDIPEGYSVSREKKERFSLILESASTNQTSMYLCATNPWDSSQGTQYFGPGTRLLVL.

The chain recombines TRBV7-2 with TRBJ2-1, with D perhaps TRBD1 (6 bases). This CDR3 has 14 residues. Per germline, CDR1 SGHTA and CDR2 FQGNSA. Trimming pared 1 base from V and 10 bases from J, leaving 14 bases between. In DNA form, the CDR3 reads TGTGCCAGCAGCTTAGTTTTAGGACAGCTCGAGCAGTTCTTC. As protein: CASSLVLGQLEQFF.

This clonotype has only a few counts. This rearrangement joins TRBV3-1 to TRBJ1-5; tentative D call: TRBD1 (5 bases). The CDR3 covers 17 residues. V dropped 0 bases and J dropped 4 bases, with 16 bases sitting between them. Germline V CDR1 and CDR2: LGHDT, YNNKEL (reference sequence). Written as DNA, the CDR3 is TGTGCCAGCAGCCAAGAGGGAGGGACTGGGGTTAATCAGCCCCAGCATTTT. Amino acids: CASSQEGGTGVNQPQHF. Full variable domain (remainder filled in from reference TRBV3-1 and TRBJ1-5): DTAVSQTPKYLVTQMGNDKSIKCEQNLGHDTMYWYKQDSKKFLKIMFSYNNKELIINETVPNRFSPKSPDKAHLNLHINSLELGDSAVYFCASSQEGGTGVNQPQHFGDGTRLSIL.

This clonotype was recorded many times. This sequence joins TRBV5-1 and TRBJ2-3; 12 nucleotides line up with TRBD2. This CDR3 comprises 18 residues. The trim removed 4 bases at V and 3 bases at J, leaving 12 bases unmatched. The germline V gene encodes CDR1 SGHRS and CDR2 YFSETQ. The CDR3 DNA reads as TGCGCCAGCAGCCTGACTAGCGGGAGTTCCGGGTGGACAGATACGCAGTATTTT. This gives the protein CASSLTSGSSGWTDTQYF.

This clonotype showed up many times. The rearrangement links TRBV5-1 to TRBJ2-7, with 8 bases lining up with TRBD1. V lost 0 bases, J lost 4 bases, and 9 bases stayed unmatched. Germline CDR1 reads SGHRS; CDR2 reads YFSETQ. The CDR3 consists of 16 residues. CDR3 sequence: CASSLATGGKRYEQYF. CDR3 nucleotide sequence: TGCGCCAGCAGCTTGGCTACAGGGGGTAAAAGGTACGAGCAGTACTTC.

There are many counts of this clonotype. The chain joins TRBV3-1 to TRBJ2-2; 9 bases fit TRBD2. Germline CDR1 and CDR2: LGHDT and YNNKEL (reference sequence). CDR3 length: 18 residues. The V gene end was trimmed by 1 base and the J gene end by 8 bases; junction bases not matched to a gene: 14. For the CDR3, the DNA is TGTGCCAGCAGCCAAGCCTTCATGGCGGGAGGGCCGTCGGGGGAGCTGTTTTTT. The encoded protein is CASSQAFMAGGPSGELFF.

This clonotype appeared many times. The chain has TRBV2 and TRBJ2-7, with D perhaps being TRBD1 or TRBD2 (5 bases each). CDR3 size: 13 residues. CDR1 SNHLY and CDR2 FYNNEI come from the germline V gene. V was shortened by 3 bases and J by 3 bases, with 9 bases between the two germline ends. The CDR3 here is CASSDGTLYEQYF. The CDR3 DNA follows: TGTGCCAGCAGTGACGGGACCCTCTACGAGCAGTACTTC. Supplemented by reference TRBV2 and TRBJ2-7, the full variable domain reads EPEVTQTPSHQVTQMGQEVILRCVPISNHLYFYWYRQILGQKVEFLVSFYNNEISEKSEIFDDQFSVERPDGSNFTLKIRSTKLEDSAMYFCASSDGTLYEQYFGPGTRLTVT.

V gene TRBV5-1 combines with J gene TRBJ2-7; possible D gene TRBD2, 7 bases. Germline-derived CDR1 and CDR2 are SGHRS and YFSETQ. V lost 0 bases to trimming and J lost 0 bases, with 10 bases between them. This CDR3 comprises 15 residues. The CDR3 region has the DNA TGCGCCAGCAGCTTGGCAGCGGGACACTCCTACGAGCAGTACTTC. Translating it yields CASSLAAGHSYEQYF. Variable domain in full (rest from reference TRBV5-1 and TRBJ2-7): KAGVTQTPRYLIKTRGQQVTLSCSPISGHRSVSWYQQTPGQGLQFLFEYFSETQRNKGNFPGRFSGRQFSNSRSEMNVSTLELGDSALYLCASSLAAGHSYEQYFGPGTRLTVT.

This clonotype occurred many times. J is TRBJ2-7 and V is TRBV20-1, with D perhaps matching TRBD2 (6 bases). The V and J ends lost 6 bases and 3 bases respectively, with 18 bases between them. This CDR3 spans 14 amino acids. Germline CDR1 is DFQATT and CDR2 is SNEGSKA (reference sequence). The CDR3 protein is CSASGGAGSYEQYF. The CDR3 DNA reads TGCAGTGCCAGTGGCGGGGCGGGAAGCTACGAGCAGTACTTC.

This clonotype was recorded at least ten times. The chain uses TRBV3-1 and TRBJ2-7; 8 bases are shared with TRBD2. The CDR3 consists of 18 residues. Germline CDR1 and CDR2: LGHDT and YNNKEL (reference sequence). The V segment lost 4 bases and the J segment 1 base; nucleotides outside the gene matches: 15. The CDR3 sequence is CASSPPNSGMRASYEQYF. DNA for the CDR3: TGTGCCAGCAGCCCTCCGAATAGCGGGATGAGGGCTTCCTACGAGCAGTACTTC.

This clonotype came up many times. The V gene is TRBV7-8, the J gene TRBJ1-5; no clear D. CDR3 length: 13 residues. Germline V gene data show CDR1 as SGHVS and CDR2 as FQNEAQ. Trimming left V 3 bases short and J 4 bases short, with 7 bases between. CDR3 DNA sequence: TGTGCCAGCAGCTTGAGTCTGAATCAGCCCCAGCATTTT. Protein product: CASSLSLNQPQHF.

The chain carries TRBV10-3 and TRBJ1-4; no firm D call. V was pared by 0 bases and J by 4 bases, with 9 bases between. Germline lookup yields CDR1 ENHRY and CDR2 SYGVKD. The CDR3 has 15 amino acids. In nucleotides, the CDR3 is TGTGCCATCAGTGAGTCGGTAGGGATTAATGAAAAACTGTTTTTT. It yields the protein CAISESVGINEKLFF.

The rearrangement joins TRBV10-3 to TRBJ1-4; TRBD1 is a possible D gene (5 bases). Trimming cost V 0 bases and J 4 bases, with 15 bases left between them. Germline-derived CDR1 and CDR2 are ENHRY and SYGVKD. The CDR3 loop spans 17 amino acids. This chain's CDR3 is CAISESAGTAGNEKLFF. Here the CDR3 DNA reads TGTGCCATCAGTGAGTCGGCCGGGACGGCCGGTAATGAAAAACTGTTTTTT.

This clonotype occurred a few times. V and J are TRBV12-3 or TRBV12-4 and TRBJ2-2; unclear D gene. CDR3 size: 16 residues. Trimming took off 4 bases at V and 1 base at J, with 13 bases between the two ends. The CDR3 DNA sequence: TGTGCCAGCAGTTCCCGATTTCCGCAGAACACCGGGGAGCTGTTTTTT. As protein: CASSSRFPQNTGELFF.

This clonotype was observed a few times. The rearrangement uses TRBV10-1 and TRBJ2-7; D possibly corresponds to TRBD2 (6 bases). Looked up from germline, CDR1 is WNHNN and CDR2 is SYGVQD (reference sequence). V lost 2 bases to trimming and J lost 5 bases, with 10 bases between them. This CDR3 comprises 13 residues. The CDR3 reads CASSELRGNEQYF. The CDR3, as DNA: TGCGCCAGCAGTGAGCTTCGGGGGAACGAGCAGTACTTC.